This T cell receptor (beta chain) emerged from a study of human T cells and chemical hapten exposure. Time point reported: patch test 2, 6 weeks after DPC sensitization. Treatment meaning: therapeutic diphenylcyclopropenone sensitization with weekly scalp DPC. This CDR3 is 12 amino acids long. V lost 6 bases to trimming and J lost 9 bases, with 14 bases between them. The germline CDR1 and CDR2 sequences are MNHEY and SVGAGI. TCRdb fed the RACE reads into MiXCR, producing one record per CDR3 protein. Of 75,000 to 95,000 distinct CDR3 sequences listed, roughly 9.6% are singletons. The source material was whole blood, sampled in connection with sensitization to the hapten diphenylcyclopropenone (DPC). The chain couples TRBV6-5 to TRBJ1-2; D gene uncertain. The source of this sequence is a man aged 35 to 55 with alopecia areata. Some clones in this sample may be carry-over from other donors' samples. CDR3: CASSPGSGSYTF. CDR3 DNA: TGTGCCAGCAGCCCGGGATCAGGAAGCTACACCTTC.